The 24 T cell receptor beta chains below come from one sample, sequenced in a study of T cell changes during pregnancy in multiple sclerosis. Profiling relied on immunoSEQ multiplex PCR, and the TCRdb table lists in-frame clones only, not all of them. The sample comprises 53,000 or so clones, 94% of which are singletons, and about 0.6% rests with the top ten. The material was CD4+ T cells from peripheral blood mononuclear cells, obtained in the second trimester of pregnancy. The receptors come from a female donor with multiple sclerosis, enrolled in a pregnancy study.

This clone was observed a single time. This chain joins TRBV11-3 and TRBJ2-7, with a weak D call TRBD2 (6 bases). The V end was cut by 3 bases, the J end by 4 bases, with 13 bases between. The germline V gene has CDR1 SGHNT and CDR2 YENEEA. There are 14 residues in the CDR3. The CDR3 region has the DNA TGTGCCAGCAGCTTGGGCGGGACCTCTTACGAGCAGTACTTC. Encoded protein: CASSLGGTSYEQYF.

The chain employs TRBV5-1 and TRBJ2-3; D ambiguous. This CDR3 comprises 14 residues. With 0 bases removed from V and 2 bases from J, the gap between germline ends came to 7 bases. The germline CDR1 and CDR2 sequences are SGHRS and YFSETQ. DNA of the CDR3: TGCGCCAGCAGCTTGGCCGGGTTCACAGATACGCAGTATTTT. Amino acids: CASSLAGFTDTQYF.

The chain couples TRBV10-3 to TRBJ2-7; 8 bases are shared with TRBD1. Trimming cost V 4 bases and J 7 bases; bases outside gene matches: 6. The germline gives CDR1 ENHRY, CDR2 SYGVKD. The CDR3 has 13 amino acids. The CDR3 region is CAISGQGASEQYF. Written as DNA, the CDR3 is TGTGCCATCAGTGGGCAGGGGGCAAGTGAGCAGTACTTC.

This sequence joins TRBV6-7 and TRBJ1-4; tentatively, D is TRBD1 (6 bases). TRBV6-7 is given ORF status, its function remaining uncertain. Trimming shortened V by 2 bases and J by 0 bases, and 19 bases separated the two germline ends. The CDR3 totals 19 residues. DNA for the CDR3: TGTGCCAGCAGTTACCCTAGGGGGGGAGCCTTCCCAACTAATGAAAAACTGTTTTTT. This gives the protein CASSYPRGGAFPTNEKLFF.

This CDR3 is CATSNYRTGGEQYF. In nucleotides, the CDR3 is TGTGCCACCAGTAACTATCGGACGGGAGGGGAGCAGTACTTC. J is TRBJ2-5 and V is TRBV15, with 8 bases matching TRBD2. Germline V gene data show CDR1 as LNHNV and CDR2 as YYDKDF (reference sequence). V was clipped by 6 bases and J by 11 bases; unmatched bases: 14. This CDR3 has 14 residues.

The V gene is TRBV19, the J gene TRBJ2-5; 7 bases fit TRBD2. Germline V lookup: CDR1 LNHDA, CDR2 SQIVND (reference sequence). The CDR3 has 16 residues. V lost 1 base to trimming and J lost 1 base; unmatched junction nucleotides: 6. The CDR3 spells CASSIVLGTTQETQYF. CDR3 coding DNA: TGTGCCAGTAGTATAGTGTTAGGGACTACCCAAGAGACCCAGTACTTC.

The chain combines TRBV5-4 with TRBJ1-4; 7 nucleotides align to TRBD1. CDR3 length equals 14 residues. V lost 4 bases, J lost 8 bases, and 8 bases stayed unmatched. Germline loops: CDR1 SGHNT, CDR2 YYREEE (reference sequence). The CDR3, as DNA: TGTGCCAGCAGCCCGGGACAGTTTGGGGAAAAACTGTTTTTT. As protein: CASSPGQFGEKLFF. Full variable domain (rest looked up from reference TRBV5-4 and TRBJ1-4): ETGVTQSPTHLIKTRGQQVTLRCSSQSGHNTVSWYQQALGQGPQFIFQYYREEENGRGNFPPRFSGLQFPNYSSELNVNALELDDSALYLCASSPGQFGEKLFFGSGTQLSVL.

The V and J genes are TRBV4-3 and TRBJ2-1, with D perhaps TRBD2 (6 bases). Germline values: CDR1 LGHNA, CDR2 YSLEER. The CDR3 extends over 15 amino acids. Trimming pared 1 base from V and 7 bases from J, leaving 14 bases between. CDR3 coding DNA: TGCGCCAGCAGCCAAGGCCTTAGCGGTCGGAATGAGCAGTTCTTC. It specifies CASSQGLSGRNEQFF.

The J gene is TRBJ1-2, the V gene TRBV10-3; 7 bases are shared with TRBD1. In germline, CDR1 is ENHRY, CDR2 SYGVKD. Trimming took 3 bases from V and 4 from J; bases not matched to a gene: 2. The CDR3 extends over 13 amino acids. The CDR3 region has the DNA TGTGCCATCAGTGAACGGACAGGCTATGGCTACACCTTC. Translating it yields CAISERTGYGYTF.

The J gene is TRBJ2-2, the V gene TRBV7-6, with 10 positions matching TRBD2. Germline trimming cut 7 bases from V and 5 bases from J; bases unmatched to any gene: 7. Per germline, CDR1 SGHVS and CDR2 FNYEAQ. The CDR3 runs to 15 residues. CDR3 in DNA: TGTGCCAGCACCCTAAGCGGGGGGGGGACCGGGGAGCTGTTTTTT. Its protein product is CASTLSGGGTGELFF.

The chain has TRBV29-1 and TRBJ1-4; D is unclear. The V and J ends lost 4 bases and 2 bases respectively, with 11 bases between them. CDR1 and CDR2 from the germline V gene are SQVTM and ANQGSEA. The CDR3 is 14 residues long. DNA of the CDR3: TGCAGCGTTGGGGTAGGAGGCACTAATGAAAAACTGTTTTTT. The encoded protein is CSVGVGGTNEKLFF.

The V gene is TRBV6-1, the J gene TRBJ1-5, with TRBD1 matching over 8 bases. In germline, CDR1 is MNHNS, CDR2 SASEGT. V lost 5 bases, J lost 5 bases, and 2 bases stayed unmatched. This CDR3 spans 13 amino acids. The CDR3 here is CASSLTGDQPQHF. CDR3 coding DNA: TGTGCCAGCAGTTTGACAGGGGATCAGCCCCAGCATTTT.

The chain links TRBV7-2 to TRBJ1-1, with 7 bases lining up with TRBD1. The CDR3 contains 15 residues. The V and J ends lost 5 bases and 4 bases, in that order; junction bases with no gene match: 10. The germline gives CDR1 SGHTA, CDR2 FQGNSA. Written as DNA, the CDR3 is TGTGCCAGCAGCCAAGACAGGGCTTCCCGCACTGAAGCTTTCTTT. Residues: CASSQDRASRTEAFF.

The V call is TRBV7-3, the J call TRBJ2-1; 11 nucleotides align to TRBD2. V gave up 5 bases and J gave up 5 bases; unmatched junction bases: 14. Germline CDR1 and CDR2: SGHTA and FQGTGA. The CDR3 is made up of 18 amino acids. CDR3 protein: CASSPLAGGPLGDNEQFF. Here the CDR3 DNA reads TGTGCCAGCAGCCCTCTAGCGGGGGGCCCTCTGGGGGACAATGAGCAGTTCTTC.

CDR3 in amino acids: CASSLSGSNQPQHF. The CDR3 DNA is TGTGCCAGCAGCTTGAGCGGTAGCAATCAGCCCCAGCATTTT. This chain links TRBV5-4 with TRBJ1-5; D not certain. Trimming shortened V by 1 base and J by 0 bases, and 5 bases separated the two germline ends. Germline loops: CDR1 SGHNT, CDR2 YYREEE (reference sequence). The CDR3 contains 14 residues.

This clone showed up just once. The CDR3 nucleotides read TGTGCCAGCAGCACCGGGACTAAAAGTACCTACAATGAGCAGTTCTTC. This encodes CASSTGTKSTYNEQFF. The J gene is TRBJ2-1, the V gene TRBV5-4; 7 bases align to TRBD2. CDR1 is SGHNT and CDR2 is YYREEE in the germline V gene (reference sequence). The V and J ends lost 4 bases and 2 bases, in that order; junction bases with no gene match: 9. The CDR3 contains 16 residues.

The chain uses TRBV5-4 and TRBJ1-1; perhaps TRBD1 as D (5 bases). Trimming shortened V by 4 bases and J by 1 base, and 8 bases separated the two germline ends. The CDR3 covers 13 residues. CDR1 is SGHNT, CDR2 YYREEE, per germline (reference sequence). CDR3: CASSPGPNTEAFF. The CDR3 region has the DNA TGTGCCAGCAGCCCAGGGCCGAACACTGAAGCTTTCTTT.

Here the CDR3 DNA reads TGTGCCTGGACGAATCACGGCGGGGGGCCCAATGAGCAGTTCTTC. It encodes CAWTNHGGGPNEQFF. The rearrangement joins TRBV30 to TRBJ2-1, with TRBD2 matching 8 bases. Looked up from germline, CDR1 is GTSNPN and CDR2 is SVGIG (reference sequence). The CDR3 sequence is 15 residues long. V gave up 4 bases and J gave up 6 bases; unmatched junction bases: 11.

The chain is built from TRBV5-1 and TRBJ2-5; TRBD2 aligns across 9 bases. Germline trimming cut 4 bases from V and 6 bases from J; bases unmatched to any gene: 4. CDR1 is SGHRS and CDR2 is YFSETQ in the germline V gene. CDR3 size: 13 residues. CDR3 sequence reads: CASSPASGKTQYF. CDR3 coding DNA: TGCGCCAGCAGCCCGGCTAGCGGGAAGACCCAGTACTTC.

The CDR3 is CATSRVPGLAGNNEQFF. Here the CDR3 DNA reads TGTGCCACCAGCAGAGTCCCGGGACTAGCGGGGAACAATGAGCAGTTCTTC. The chain has TRBV15 and TRBJ2-1; 13 nucleotides align to TRBD2. Per germline, CDR1 LNHNV and CDR2 YYDKDF (reference sequence). V shed 1 base, J shed 5 bases, and the junction held 5 bases outside the gene matches. The length of the CDR3 is 17 residues.

V and J are TRBV18 and TRBJ2-6; 7 positions agree with TRBD1. Germline values: CDR1 KGHSH, CDR2 LQKENI. This CDR3 spans 17 amino acids. The V gene end was trimmed by 1 base and the J gene end by 1 base; junction bases not matched to a gene: 4. CDR3 residues: CASSPQGALSGANVLTF. In DNA, the CDR3 is TGTGCCAGCTCACCACAGGGGGCGCTTTCTGGGGCCAACGTCCTGACTTTC.

The table lists this clone with a count of one. The rearrangement joins TRBV2 to TRBJ1-2; tentative D call: TRBD1 (5 bases). With 3 bases removed from V and 2 bases from J, the gap between germline ends came to 13 bases. The CDR3 contains 15 residues. Germline CDR1 is SNHLY and CDR2 is FYNNEI. The CDR3 reads CASSEGGGWNYGYTF. CDR3 DNA sequence: TGTGCCAGCAGTGAGGGGGGAGGGTGGAACTATGGCTACACCTTC.

CDR3 sequence reads: CSAGGQNYGYTF. CDR3 DNA: TGCAGCGCCGGAGGTCAGAACTATGGCTACACCTTC. The V gene is TRBV29-1, the J gene TRBJ1-2; D uncertain. The germline V gene has CDR1 SQVTM and CDR2 ANQGSEA. This CDR3 has 12 residues. V shed 7 bases and J shed 2 bases, with 11 bases lying between them.

CDR3: CASSLAGTASVAEAFF. The CDR3 nucleotides are TGTGCCAGCAGCTTAGCCGGGACAGCCTCTGTCGCTGAAGCTTTCTTT. This chain connects TRBV7-2 to TRBJ1-1, with 7 bases fitting TRBD1. V trimming: 0 bases; J trimming: 6 bases; junction bases outside the gene matches: 10. The germline CDR1 and CDR2 sequences are SGHTA and FQGNSA. The CDR3 loop spans 16 amino acids.